This TCR beta chain originates from a study of blood T cell repertoires in COVID-19. Study-level background: Acute and convalescent COVID-19 specimens originated in the United States, Italy and Spain.

Trimming cost V 3 bases and J 4 bases; bases outside gene matches: 8. Germline-derived CDR1 and CDR2 are DFQATT and SNEGSKA (reference sequence). This CDR3 has 14 residues. Seattle participants joined during active infection and were tracked over time. Data came from immunoSEQ multiplex PCR; TCRdb stores just in-frame clones and leaves some out. Counted here are some 130,000 clones, roughly 89% occurring once; the ten biggest clones make up approximately 4.3%. Sequenced material: peripheral blood. J is TRBJ1-2 and V is TRBV20-1; 7 nucleotides match TRBD1. This clonotype was obtained from a man in his 60s with COVID-19, enrolled during active disease. In nucleotides, the CDR3 is TGCAGTGCTAGTCTCGAGGAGGGGGCCTATGGCTACACCTTC. This encodes CSASLEEGAYGYTF.